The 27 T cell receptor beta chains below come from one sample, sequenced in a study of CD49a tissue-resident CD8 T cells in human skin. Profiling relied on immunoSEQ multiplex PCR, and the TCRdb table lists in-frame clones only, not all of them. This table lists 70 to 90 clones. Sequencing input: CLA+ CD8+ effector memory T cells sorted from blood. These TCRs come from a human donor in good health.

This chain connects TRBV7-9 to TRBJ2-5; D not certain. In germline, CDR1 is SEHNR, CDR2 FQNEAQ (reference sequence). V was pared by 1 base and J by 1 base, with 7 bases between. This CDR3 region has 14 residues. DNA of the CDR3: TGTGCCAGCAGCTTAGTCACCAGCCAAGAGACCCAGTACTTC. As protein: CASSLVTSQETQYF.

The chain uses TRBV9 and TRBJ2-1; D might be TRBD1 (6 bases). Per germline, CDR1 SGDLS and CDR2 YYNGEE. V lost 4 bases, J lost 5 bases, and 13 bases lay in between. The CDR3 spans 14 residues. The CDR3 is CASSPQGTDNEQFF. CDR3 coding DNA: TGTGCCAGCAGCCCGCAGGGGACGGACAATGAGCAGTTCTTC.

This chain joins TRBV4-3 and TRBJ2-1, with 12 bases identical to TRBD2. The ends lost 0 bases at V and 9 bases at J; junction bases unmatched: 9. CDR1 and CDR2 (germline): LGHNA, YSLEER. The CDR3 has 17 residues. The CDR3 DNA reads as TGCGCCAGCAGCCAAGAAGGCCTAGCGGGAGGGGCGGTTGAGCAGTTCTTC. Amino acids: CASSQEGLAGGAVEQFF.

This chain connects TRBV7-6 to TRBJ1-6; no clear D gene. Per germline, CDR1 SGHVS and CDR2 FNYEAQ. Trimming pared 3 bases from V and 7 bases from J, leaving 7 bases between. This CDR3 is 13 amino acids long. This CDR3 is CASSLSRNSPLHF. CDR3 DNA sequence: TGTGCCAGCAGCTTGTCCAGAAATTCACCCCTCCACTTT.

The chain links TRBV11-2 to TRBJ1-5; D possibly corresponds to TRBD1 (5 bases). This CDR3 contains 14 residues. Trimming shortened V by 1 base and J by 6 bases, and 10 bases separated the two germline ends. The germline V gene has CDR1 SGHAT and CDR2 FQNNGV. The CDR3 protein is CASSLGQGRQPQHF. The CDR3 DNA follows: TGTGCCAGCAGCTTAGGCCAGGGCCGTCAGCCCCAGCATTTT.

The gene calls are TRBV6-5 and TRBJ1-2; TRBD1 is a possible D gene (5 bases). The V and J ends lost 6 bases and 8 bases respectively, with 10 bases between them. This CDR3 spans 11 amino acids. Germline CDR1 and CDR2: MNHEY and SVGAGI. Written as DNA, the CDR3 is TGTGCCAGCAGGGAAGGGGTCGGCTACACCTTC. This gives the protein CASREGVGYTF.

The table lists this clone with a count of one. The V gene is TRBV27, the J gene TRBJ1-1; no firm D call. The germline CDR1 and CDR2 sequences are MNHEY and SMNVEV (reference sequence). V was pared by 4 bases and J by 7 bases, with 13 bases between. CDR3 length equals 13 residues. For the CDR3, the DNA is TGTGCCAGCAGTTCCGGACTCCATGGTGAAGCTTTCTTT. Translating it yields CASSSGLHGEAFF.

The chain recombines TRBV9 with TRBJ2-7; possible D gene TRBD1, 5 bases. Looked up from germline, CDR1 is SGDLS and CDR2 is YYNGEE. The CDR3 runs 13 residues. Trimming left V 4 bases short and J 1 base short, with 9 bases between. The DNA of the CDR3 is TGTGCCAGCAGCCCCAGGGATTCCTACGAGCAGTACTTC. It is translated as CASSPRDSYEQYF.

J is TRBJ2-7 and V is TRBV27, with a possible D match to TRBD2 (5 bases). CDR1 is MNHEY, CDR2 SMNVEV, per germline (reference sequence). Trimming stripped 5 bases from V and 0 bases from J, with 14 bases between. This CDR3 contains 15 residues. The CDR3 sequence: CASSPLPLVSYEQYF. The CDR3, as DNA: TGTGCCAGCAGTCCCTTACCACTAGTCTCCTACGAGCAGTACTTC.

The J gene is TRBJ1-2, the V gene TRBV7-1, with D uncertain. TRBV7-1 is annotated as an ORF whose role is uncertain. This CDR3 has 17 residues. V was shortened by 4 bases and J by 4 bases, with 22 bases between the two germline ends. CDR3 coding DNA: TGTGCCAGCAGCTGTGCATTTGACGAGGGAAAGACCTATGGCTACACCTTC. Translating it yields CASSCAFDEGKTYGYTF.

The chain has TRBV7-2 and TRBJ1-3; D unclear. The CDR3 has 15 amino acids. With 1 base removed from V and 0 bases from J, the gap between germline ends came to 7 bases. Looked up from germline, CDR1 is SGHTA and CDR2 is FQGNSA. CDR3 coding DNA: TGTGCCAGCAGCTTAGTGGCAGGCTCTGGAAACACCATATATTTT. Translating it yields CASSLVAGSGNTIYF.

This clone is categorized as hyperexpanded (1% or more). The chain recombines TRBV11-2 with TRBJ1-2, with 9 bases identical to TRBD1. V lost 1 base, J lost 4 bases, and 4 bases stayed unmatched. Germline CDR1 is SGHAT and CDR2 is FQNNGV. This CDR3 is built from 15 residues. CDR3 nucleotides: TGTGCCAGCAGCTTAGGACAGGGGGTACGCTATGGCTACACCTTC. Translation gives CASSLGQGVRYGYTF.

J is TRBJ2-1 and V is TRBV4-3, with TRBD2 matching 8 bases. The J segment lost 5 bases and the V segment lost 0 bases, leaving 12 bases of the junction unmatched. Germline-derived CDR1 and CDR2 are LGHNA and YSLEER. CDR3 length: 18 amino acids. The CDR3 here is CASSQDGSAGGGHNEQFF. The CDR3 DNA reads TGCGCCAGCAGCCAAGACGGGTCCGCGGGAGGTGGGCACAATGAGCAGTTCTTC.

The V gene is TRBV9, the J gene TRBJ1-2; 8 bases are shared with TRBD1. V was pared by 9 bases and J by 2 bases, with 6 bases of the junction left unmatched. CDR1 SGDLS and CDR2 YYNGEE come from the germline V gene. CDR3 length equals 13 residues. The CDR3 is CATSRDRNYGYTF. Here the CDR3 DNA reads TGTGCCACTTCCCGGGACAGGAACTATGGCTACACCTTC.

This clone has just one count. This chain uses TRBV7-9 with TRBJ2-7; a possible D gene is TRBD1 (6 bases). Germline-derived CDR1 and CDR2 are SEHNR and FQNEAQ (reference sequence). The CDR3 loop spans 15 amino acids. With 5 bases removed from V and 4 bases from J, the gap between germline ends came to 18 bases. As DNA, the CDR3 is TGTGCCAGCAGCCCCGCACAGGGTCCTTTTTACGAGCAGTACTTC. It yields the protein CASSPAQGPFYEQYF.

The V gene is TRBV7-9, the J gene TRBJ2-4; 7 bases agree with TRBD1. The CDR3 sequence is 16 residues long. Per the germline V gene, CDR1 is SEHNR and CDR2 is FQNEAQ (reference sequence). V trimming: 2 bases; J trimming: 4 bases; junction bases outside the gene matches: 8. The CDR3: CASSLIGQAKKNIQYF. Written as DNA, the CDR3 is TGTGCCAGCAGCTTAATCGGACAGGCCAAAAAAAACATTCAGTACTTC. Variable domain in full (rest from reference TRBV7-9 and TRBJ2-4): DTGVSQNPRHKITKRGQNVTFRCDPISEHNRLYWYRQTLGQGPEFLTYFQNEAQLEKSRLLSDRFSAERPKGSFSTLEIQRTEQGDSAMYLCASSLIGQAKKNIQYFGAGTRLSVL.

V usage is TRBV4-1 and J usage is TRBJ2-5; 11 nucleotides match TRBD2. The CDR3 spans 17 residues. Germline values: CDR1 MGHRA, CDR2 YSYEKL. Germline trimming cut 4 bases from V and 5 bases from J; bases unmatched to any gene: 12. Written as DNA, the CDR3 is TGCGCCAGCAGCCGCCGGGGGACTAGCGGTCCTGAGGAGACCCAGTACTTC. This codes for CASSRRGTSGPEETQYF.

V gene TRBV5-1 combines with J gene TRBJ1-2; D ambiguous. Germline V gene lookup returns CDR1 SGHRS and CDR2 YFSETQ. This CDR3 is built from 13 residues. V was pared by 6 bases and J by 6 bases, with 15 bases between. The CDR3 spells CASTGAPADGYTF. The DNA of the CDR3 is TGCGCCAGCACGGGAGCACCTGCAGATGGCTACACCTTC.

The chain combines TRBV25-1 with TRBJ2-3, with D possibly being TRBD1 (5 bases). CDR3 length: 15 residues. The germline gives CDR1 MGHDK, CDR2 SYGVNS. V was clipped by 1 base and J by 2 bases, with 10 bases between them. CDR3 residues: CASSESTGHTDTQYF. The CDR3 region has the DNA TGTGCCAGCAGTGAATCTACAGGTCACACAGATACGCAGTATTTT.

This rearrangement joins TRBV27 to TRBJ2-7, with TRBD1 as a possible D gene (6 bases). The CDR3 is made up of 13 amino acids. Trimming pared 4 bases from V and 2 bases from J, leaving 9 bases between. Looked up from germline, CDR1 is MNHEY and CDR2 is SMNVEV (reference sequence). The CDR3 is CASSWGRAYEQYF. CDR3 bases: TGTGCCAGCAGTTGGGGGCGGGCCTACGAGCAGTACTTC.

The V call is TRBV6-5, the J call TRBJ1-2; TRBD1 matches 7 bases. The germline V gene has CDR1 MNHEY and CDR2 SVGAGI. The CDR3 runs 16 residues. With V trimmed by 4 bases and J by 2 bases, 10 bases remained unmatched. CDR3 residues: CASSSALTGANYGYTF. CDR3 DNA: TGTGCCAGCAGTTCGGCCCTAACAGGGGCAAACTATGGCTACACCTTC.

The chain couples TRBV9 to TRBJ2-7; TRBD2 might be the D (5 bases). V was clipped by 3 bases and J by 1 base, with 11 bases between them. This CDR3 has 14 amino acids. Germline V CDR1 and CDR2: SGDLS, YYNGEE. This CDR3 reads CASSADFTSYEQYF. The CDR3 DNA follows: TGTGCCAGCAGCGCGGACTTTACATCCTACGAGCAGTACTTC.

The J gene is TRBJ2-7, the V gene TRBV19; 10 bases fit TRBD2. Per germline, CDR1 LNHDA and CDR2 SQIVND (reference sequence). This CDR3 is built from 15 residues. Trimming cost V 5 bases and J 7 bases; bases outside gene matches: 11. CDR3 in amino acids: CASSPRTSGGVEQYF. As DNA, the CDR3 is TGTGCCAGTAGTCCACGGACTAGCGGTGGGGTGGAGCAGTACTTC.

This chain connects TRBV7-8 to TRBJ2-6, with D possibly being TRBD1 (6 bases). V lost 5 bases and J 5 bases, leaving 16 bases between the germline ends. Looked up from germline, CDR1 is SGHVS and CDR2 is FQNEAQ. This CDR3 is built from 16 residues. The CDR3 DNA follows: TGTGCCAGCAGCGGGATGGGACAAAGTCGGGCCAACGTCCTGACTTTC. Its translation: CASSGMGQSRANVLTF.

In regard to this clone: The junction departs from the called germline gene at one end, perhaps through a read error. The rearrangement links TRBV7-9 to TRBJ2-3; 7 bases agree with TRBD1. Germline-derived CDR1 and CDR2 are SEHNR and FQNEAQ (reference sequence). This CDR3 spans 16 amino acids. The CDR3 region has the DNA TGTGCCAGCAGCCCCTCCCCGGGACAGTCCACATATACGCAGTATTTT. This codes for CASSPSPGQSTYTQYF.

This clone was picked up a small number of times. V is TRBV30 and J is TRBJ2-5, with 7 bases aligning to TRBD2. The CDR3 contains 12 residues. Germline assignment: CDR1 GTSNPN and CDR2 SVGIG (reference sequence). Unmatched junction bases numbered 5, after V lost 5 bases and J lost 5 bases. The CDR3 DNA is TGTGCCTGGTCAACCGGGGGGGAGACCCAGTACTTC. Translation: CAWSTGGETQYF.

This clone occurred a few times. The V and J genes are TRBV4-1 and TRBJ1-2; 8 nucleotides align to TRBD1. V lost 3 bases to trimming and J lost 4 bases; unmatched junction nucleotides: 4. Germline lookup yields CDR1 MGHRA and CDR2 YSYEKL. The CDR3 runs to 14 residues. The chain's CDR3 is CASSHTGQGYGYTF. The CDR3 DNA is TGCGCCAGCAGCCACACAGGACAGGGCTATGGCTACACCTTC.